This T cell receptor (beta chain) is from a study of cytomegalovirus exposure and HLA in healthy donors. The wider study: The approximately 600 first-cohort repertoires shared a platform with the 100 to 150 validation repertoires, as reported in a later analysis. Notes on the study in general: According to the study, roughly 160 TCR beta chains were cytomegalovirus-associated. Reportedly, cytomegalovirus status was diagnosed with high sensitivity and specificity.

This CDR3 is built from 15 residues. The germline gives CDR1 SGHNT, CDR2 YYREEE (reference sequence). Unmatched junction bases numbered 6, after V lost 3 bases and J lost 5 bases. Using immunoSEQ multiplex PCR, the repertoire was profiled, and TCRdb retains in-frame clones only, with some absent. The sample lists 200,000 to 250,000 clones, around 88% seen once, with about 3% in the top ten. The donors were part of the validation cohort, which consisted of more than 90 subjects and was separate from the first cohort of about 650 subjects. Concerning this clone: The antigen is unknown.

The sample consisted of PBMCs. This chain connects TRBV5-4 to TRBJ2-3, with 10 bases lining up with TRBD2. The origin of this receptor is a woman between 18 and 30 years old in good health and CMV-seronegative. The CDR3 DNA sequence: TGTGCCAGCAGCTCGACTAGCGGGCTGATAGATACGCAGTATTTT. The encoded protein is CASSSTSGLIDTQYF.